This paragraph covers one T cell receptor (beta chain) sequence. Antigen unknown. The sample belongs to a study of T cells after yellow fever vaccination. Study-level results: A secondary response was less intense yet reached its peak sooner, at day 5 versus 15. Reappearance after the booster was observed for most primary-vaccination clones (more than 95% CD4, about 86% CD8). Overall, a small share of clonotypes was seen in both CD4 and CD8 compartments.

TCRdb reprocessed the 5' RACE reads via MiXCR and lists one record per CDR3 protein. Seen here are over 300,000 distinct CDR3 sequences, over 4% observed once, and the top ten hold roughly 24%. The sequencing used PBMCs, collected 5 days after the yellow fever booster vaccination. This TCR derives from a man younger than 35 who received the YFV17D yellow fever vaccine.

CDR3 nucleotide sequence: TGTGCCAGCAGCTTAAGGAGACTAGCGGGGGGCAACTCCTACAATGAGCAGTTCTTC. It specifies CASSLRRLAGGNSYNEQFF. The V gene is TRBV7-8, the J gene TRBJ2-1; 13 nucleotides match TRBD2. Germline trimming cut 2 bases from V and 0 bases from J; bases unmatched to any gene: 7. Germline V gives CDR1 SGHVS, CDR2 FQNEAQ. The CDR3 is made up of 19 amino acids.